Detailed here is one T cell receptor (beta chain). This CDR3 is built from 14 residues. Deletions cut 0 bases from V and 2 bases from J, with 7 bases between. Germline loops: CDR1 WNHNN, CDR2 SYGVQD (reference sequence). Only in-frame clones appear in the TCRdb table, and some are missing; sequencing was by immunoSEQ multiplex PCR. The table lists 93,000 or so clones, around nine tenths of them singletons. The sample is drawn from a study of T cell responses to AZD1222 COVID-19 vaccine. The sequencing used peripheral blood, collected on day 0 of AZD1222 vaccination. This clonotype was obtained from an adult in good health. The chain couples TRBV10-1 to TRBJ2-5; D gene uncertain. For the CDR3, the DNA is TGCGCCAGCAGTGAGTCCCGGCAGCAAGAGACCCAGTACTTC. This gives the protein CASSESRQQETQYF.